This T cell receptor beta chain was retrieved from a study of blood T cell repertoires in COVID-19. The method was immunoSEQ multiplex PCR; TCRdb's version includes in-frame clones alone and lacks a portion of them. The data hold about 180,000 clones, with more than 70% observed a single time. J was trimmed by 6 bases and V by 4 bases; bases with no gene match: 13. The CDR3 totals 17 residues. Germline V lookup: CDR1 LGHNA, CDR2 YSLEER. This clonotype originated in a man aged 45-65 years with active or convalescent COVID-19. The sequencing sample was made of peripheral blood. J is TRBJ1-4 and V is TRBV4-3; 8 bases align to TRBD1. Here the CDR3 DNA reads TGCGCCAGCAGCCCCTCCTCAACAGGGGGGCGGGATGAAAAACTGTTTTTT. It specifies CASSPSSTGGRDEKLFF.